Following are 27 T cell receptor beta chains from one sample sequenced in a study of cytomegalovirus exposure and HLA in healthy donors. The PCR contained 60 Vbeta and 13 Jbeta primers. The repertoire was sequenced with immunoSEQ multiplex PCR; TCRdb's copy has only in-frame clones and lacks some. The data show 130,000 or so clones, 70% to 75% seen once. Sequencing was carried out using PBMCs. The origin of the receptors is a woman aged 40 to 50 in good health and CMV-seropositive.

This clone was detected only once. The chain has TRBV7-3 and TRBJ2-1, with 9 bases aligning to TRBD2. Germline CDR1 is SGHTA and CDR2 is FQGTGA. The J segment lost 6 bases and the V segment lost 6 bases, leaving 6 bases of the junction unmatched. The CDR3 contains 14 residues. This chain's CDR3 is CASRTSGGSNEQFF. The DNA of the CDR3 is TGTGCCAGCAGGACTAGCGGTGGGTCCAATGAGCAGTTCTTC.

The chain combines TRBV6-5 with TRBJ2-5; TRBD2 might be the D (6 bases). The CDR3 contains 15 residues. CDR1 MNHEY and CDR2 SVGAGI come from the germline V gene. The germline V and J ends were trimmed by 2 bases and 1 base, with 11 bases remaining between them. The CDR3, as DNA: TGTGCCAGCAGTTACAGAGCGGGTTCCCAAGAGACCCAGTACTTC. This encodes CASSYRAGSQETQYF.

The chain joins TRBV7-8 to TRBJ1-5; 10 bases are a match to TRBD1. Germline V gene lookup returns CDR1 SGHVS and CDR2 FQNEAQ. The CDR3 is 17 amino acids. V gave up 1 base and J gave up 4 bases; unmatched junction bases: 7. CDR3 in amino acids: CASSLGLEDRGNQPQHF. DNA for the CDR3: TGTGCCAGCAGCTTAGGGCTGGAGGACAGGGGGAATCAGCCCCAGCATTTT.

The chain combines TRBV15 with TRBJ2-5; 8 bases match TRBD2. J gave up 5 bases and V 1 base, and 18 bases lay outside the gene matches. Germline CDR1 is LNHNV and CDR2 is YYDKDF (reference sequence). The CDR3 has 19 residues. The CDR3 spells CATSRAPGSGGGGWETQYF. Written as DNA, the CDR3 is TGTGCCACCAGCAGAGCCCCTGGCTCGGGGGGCGGGGGGTGGGAGACCCAGTACTTC.

This clone turned up a few times. The rearrangement uses TRBV2 and TRBJ1-3; tentatively, D is TRBD1 (5 bases). Germline lookup yields CDR1 SNHLY and CDR2 FYNNEI. The CDR3 extends over 15 amino acids. V was shortened by 2 bases and J by 5 bases, with 13 bases between the two germline ends. DNA of the CDR3: TGTGCCAGCAGTGAACAGGGCACTCTGAGAAACACCATATATTTT. This encodes CASSEQGTLRNTIYF.

The rearrangement uses TRBV29-1 and TRBJ2-7; D remains unclear. The CDR3 runs 13 residues. Trimming removed 0 bases from V and 0 bases from J, with 6 bases in between. Germline values: CDR1 SQVTM, CDR2 ANQGSEA. The CDR3 is CSVEDPSSYEQYF. CDR3 nucleotides: TGCAGCGTTGAAGATCCGTCCTCCTACGAGCAGTACTTC.

The chain employs TRBV7-9 and TRBJ2-3, with TRBD2 matching 10 bases. The CDR3 runs to 18 residues. The ends lost 2 bases at V and 6 bases at J; junction bases unmatched: 14. Germline V gene data show CDR1 as SEHNR and CDR2 as FQNEAQ (reference sequence). This CDR3 is CASSLPPRRASGSDTQYF. The CDR3 nucleotides are TGTGCCAGCAGCTTACCCCCCCGGCGGGCTAGCGGGAGCGATACGCAGTATTTT.

This chain links TRBV6-6 with TRBJ2-7; no reliable D call. CDR3 length: 15 residues. The germline CDR1 and CDR2 sequences are MNHNY and SVGAGI (reference sequence). The V gene lost 3 bases and the J gene lost 0 bases, with 12 bases spanning the gap. This chain's CDR3 is CASSYREDSSYEQYF. The DNA of the CDR3 is TGTGCCAGCAGTTATAGAGAGGATAGCTCCTACGAGCAGTACTTC.

This clone was observed a handful of times. This chain joins TRBV4-2 and TRBJ1-4, with D unresolved. The length of the CDR3 is 15 residues. Germline lookup yields CDR1 LGHNA and CDR2 YNFKEQ. Between the trimmed V and J ends, which lost 4 bases and 7 bases, there was a span of 16 bases. CDR3 region: CASSLDPTETEKLFF. The DNA of the CDR3 is TGTGCCAGCAGCCTTGACCCAACGGAGACTGAAAAACTGTTTTTT.

The chain has TRBV4-3 and TRBJ1-1; no clear D gene. Trimming cost V 1 base and J 1 base, with 16 bases left between them. The length of the CDR3 is 17 residues. Germline-derived CDR1 and CDR2 are LGHNA and YSLEER. CDR3 nucleotide sequence: TGCGCCAGCAGCCAAGCCGTCTCCCTAGTAGGGAACACTGAAGCTTTCTTT. Translating it yields CASSQAVSLVGNTEAFF.

The table lists this clone with a count of one. The chain combines TRBV7-2 with TRBJ2-1, with 8 bases that match TRBD2. The CDR3 has 15 amino acids. The V gene end was trimmed by 5 bases and the J gene end by 0 bases; junction bases not matched to a gene: 3. CDR1 and CDR2 from the germline V gene are SGHTA and FQGNSA. The CDR3 protein is CASSQAGVSYNEQFF. In DNA, the CDR3 is TGTGCCAGCAGCCAAGCGGGGGTCTCCTACAATGAGCAGTTCTTC. Full variable domain (missing parts from reference TRBV7-2 and TRBJ2-1): GAGVSQSPSNKVTEKGKDVELRCDPISGHTALYWYRQSLGQGLEFLIYFQGNSAPDKSGLPSDRFSAERTGGSVSTLTIQRTQQEDSAVYLCASSQAGVSYNEQFFGPGTRLTVL.

The gene calls are TRBV19 and TRBJ2-1, with a possible D match to TRBD1 (6 bases). Trimming removed 1 base from V and 2 bases from J, with 9 bases in between. CDR3 length: 15 residues. Germline values: CDR1 LNHDA, CDR2 SQIVND (reference sequence). DNA of the CDR3: TGTGCCAGTAGTATAGGGACAGAGACCTACAATGAGCAGTTCTTC. Translated, it gives CASSIGTETYNEQFF.

The V call is TRBV19, the J call TRBJ2-1, with 7 bases that match TRBD1. Germline CDR1 reads LNHDA; CDR2 reads SQIVND (reference sequence). The CDR3 has 14 residues. Trimming at V came to 10 bases and at J to 5 bases, leaving 11 bases not matched to a gene. The CDR3 spells CATSGQKKNNEQFF. The CDR3 coding sequence is TGTGCCACCTCGGGACAGAAAAAGAACAATGAGCAGTTCTTC.

This rearrangement joins TRBV28 to TRBJ1-1, with 10 bases identical to TRBD1. Losses at the gene ends were 3 bases for V and 4 bases for J; bases not matched to a gene: 5. This CDR3 has 15 amino acids. Germline V CDR1 and CDR2: MDHEN, SYDVKM. The CDR3 spells CASSFPGQGTTEAFF. CDR3 bases: TGTGCCAGCAGTTTCCCGGGACAGGGGACCACTGAAGCTTTCTTT.

This clone was seen just once. The chain joins TRBV10-3 to TRBJ2-3, with TRBD2 matching 7 bases. V lost 8 bases to trimming and J lost 3 bases; unmatched junction nucleotides: 8. This CDR3 contains 14 residues. CDR1 and CDR2 (germline): ENHRY, SYGVKD. The CDR3 nucleotides are TGTGCCATCTCAACTCGGGGGGATACAGATACGCAGTATTTT. This gives the protein CAISTRGDTDTQYF.

The chain joins TRBV18 to TRBJ1-2; D ambiguous. Germline V gene data show CDR1 as KGHSH and CDR2 as LQKENI. The CDR3 extends over 14 amino acids. V was clipped by 3 bases and J by 7 bases, with 15 bases between them. Written as DNA, the CDR3 is TGTGCCAGCTCACCCTTGGGAGAGGTCTTTGGCTACACCTTC. Translating gives CASSPLGEVFGYTF.

J is TRBJ2-5 and V is TRBV18, with 12 bases matching TRBD2. The CDR3 consists of 16 residues. Germline V gene sequence: CDR1 KGHSH, CDR2 LQKENI. With V trimmed by 0 bases and J by 4 bases, 3 bases remained unmatched. The CDR3 DNA is TGTGCCAGCTCACCACCGACTAGCGGGAGACGAGAGACCCAGTACTTC. As protein: CASSPPTSGRRETQYF.

The chain combines TRBV5-4 with TRBJ1-1, with D possibly being TRBD1 (5 bases). The CDR3 runs to 15 residues. With 2 bases removed from V and 1 base from J, the gap between germline ends came to 12 bases. Germline-derived CDR1 and CDR2 are SGHNT and YYREEE (reference sequence). The CDR3 spells CASSFIDRKNTEAFF. In DNA form, the CDR3 reads TGTGCCAGCAGCTTCATTGACAGAAAGAACACTGAAGCTTTCTTT.

The chain employs TRBV2 and TRBJ1-5, with 7 bases aligning to TRBD1. Germline lookup yields CDR1 SNHLY and CDR2 FYNNEI. The CDR3 spans 13 residues. V lost 4 bases to trimming and J lost 7 bases; unmatched junction nucleotides: 4. CDR3 amino acids: CASSGQGGQPQHF. The CDR3 DNA sequence: TGTGCCAGCAGTGGACAGGGCGGACAGCCCCAGCATTTT.

V gene TRBV2 combines with J gene TRBJ1-4; 7 bases are a match to TRBD1. The germline V gene has CDR1 SNHLY and CDR2 FYNNEI. With 5 bases clipped from V and 8 bases from J, the junction kept 8 bases outside the gene matches. This CDR3 is built from 14 residues. The CDR3 loop is CASSSTGWTEKLFF. CDR3 sequence (DNA): TGTGCCAGCAGTTCGACAGGGTGGACAGAAAAACTGTTTTTT.

The V and J genes are TRBV7-2 and TRBJ2-7; 12 bases line up with TRBD1. After removal of 5 bases from V and 6 bases from J, the junction contained 8 bases not matched to a gene. Germline assignment: CDR1 SGHTA and CDR2 FQGNSA. There are 15 residues in the CDR3. For the CDR3, the DNA is TGTGCCAGCAGCACCCCGGGACAGGGGGCGGCCGAGCAGTACTTC. Protein product: CASSTPGQGAAEQYF.

This chain uses TRBV7-3 with TRBJ2-7, with 8 bases identical to TRBD2. Germline CDR1 and CDR2: SGHTA and FQGTGA. The CDR3 consists of 17 residues. V shed 1 base and J 4 bases; nucleotides not matched to a gene: 12. The CDR3 nucleotides are TGTGCCAGCAGCTTAAAGGGTAGCGGGGCTACGTCGTACGAGCAGTACTTC. Its protein is CASSLKGSGATSYEQYF.

This clone was picked up a small number of times. The chain recombines TRBV7-3 with TRBJ1-1; D is unresolved. The germline CDR1 and CDR2 sequences are SGHTA and FQGTGA. Trimming shortened V by 1 base and J by 1 base, and 7 bases separated the two germline ends. The CDR3 totals 14 residues. Here the CDR3 reads CASSLRGKNTEAFF. The CDR3 coding sequence is TGTGCCAGCAGCTTAAGAGGGAAGAACACTGAAGCTTTCTTT.

This clone has a handful of counts. V gene TRBV6-1 combines with J gene TRBJ2-7; D perhaps matches TRBD1 (5 bases). CDR3 length: 13 residues. The V and J ends lost 1 base and 7 bases respectively, with 11 bases between them. Germline V gene sequence: CDR1 MNHNS, CDR2 SASEGT. This chain's CDR3 is CASSEVGPREQYF. The CDR3 DNA is TGTGCCAGCAGTGAAGTGGGGCCGCGGGAGCAGTACTTC.

This sequence joins TRBV5-1 and TRBJ1-2; a weak D match, TRBD1 (6 bases). V gave up 3 bases and J gave up 4 bases, with 10 bases separating them. Germline V gene lookup returns CDR1 SGHRS and CDR2 YFSETQ. The CDR3 covers 13 residues. The CDR3 reads CASSYDRSYGYTF. The CDR3 DNA sequence: TGCGCCAGCAGCTACGACAGGTCCTATGGCTACACCTTC.

This sequence joins TRBV10-3 and TRBJ2-7; 9 bases are a match to TRBD1. V trimming: 10 bases; J trimming: 3 bases; junction bases outside the gene matches: 4. From germline, CDR1 is ENHRY and CDR2 SYGVKD. The CDR3 has 12 amino acids. CDR3 sequence: CATGDRVYEQYF. CDR3 bases: TGTGCCACCGGGGACAGGGTCTACGAGCAGTACTTC.

The J gene is TRBJ2-1, the V gene TRBV18; possibly TRBD1 for D (6 bases). Germline assignment: CDR1 KGHSH and CDR2 LQKENI. CDR3 size: 16 residues. Trimming shortened V by 3 bases and J by 5 bases, and 17 bases separated the two germline ends. The CDR3 DNA is TGTGCCAGCTCACCTCAGGACAGCCAAGCAGACAATGAGCAGTTCTTC. It codes for CASSPQDSQADNEQFF. The variable domain in full, with the rest retrieved from reference TRBV18 and TRBJ2-1, is NAGVMQNPRHLVRRRGQEARLRCSPMKGHSHVYWYRQLPEEGLKFMVYLQKENIIDESGMPKERFSAEFPKEGPSILRIQQVVRGDSAAYFCASSPQDSQADNEQFFGPGTRLTVL.